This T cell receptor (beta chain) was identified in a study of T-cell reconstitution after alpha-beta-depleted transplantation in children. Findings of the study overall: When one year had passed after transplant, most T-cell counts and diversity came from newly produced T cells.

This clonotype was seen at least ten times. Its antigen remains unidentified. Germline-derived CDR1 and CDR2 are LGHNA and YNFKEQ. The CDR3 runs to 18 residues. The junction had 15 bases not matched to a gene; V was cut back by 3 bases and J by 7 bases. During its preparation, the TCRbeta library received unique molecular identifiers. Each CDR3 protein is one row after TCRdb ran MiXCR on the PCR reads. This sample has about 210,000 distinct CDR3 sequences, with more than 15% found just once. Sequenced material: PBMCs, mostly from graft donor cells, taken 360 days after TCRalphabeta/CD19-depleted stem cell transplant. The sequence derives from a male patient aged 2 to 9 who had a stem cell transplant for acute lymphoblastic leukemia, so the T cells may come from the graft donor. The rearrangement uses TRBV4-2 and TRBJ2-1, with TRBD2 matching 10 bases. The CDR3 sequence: CASSQTHPAGGPGNEQFF. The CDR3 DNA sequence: TGTGCCAGCAGCCAGACCCACCCAGCGGGGGGGCCGGGGAATGAGCAGTTCTTC.